This T cell receptor (beta chain) was retrieved from a study of T cell responses to AZD1222 COVID-19 vaccine. Study-level points and caveats: Targets within unmutated variant regions were reportedly found for nearly half of spike-specific TCRs. Seropositivity was recorded at baseline in only 6 or 7 AZD1222 recipients. Across the whole spike, CD4 TCRs peaked at regions 160-218 and 743-854.

Per the germline V gene, CDR1 is LNHDA and CDR2 is SQIVND (reference sequence). The CDR3 loop spans 16 amino acids. J gave up 4 bases and V 4 bases, and 12 bases lay outside the gene matches. Of note for this clone: Antigen unknown.

The table came from immunoSEQ multiplex PCR; TCRdb's copy has only in-frame clones and leaves some out. The sample has around 150,000 clones, around 92% seen once. The sample in question was peripheral blood, obtained 28 days after the second AZD1222 dose. This TCR was recovered from an adult who received the AZD1222 COVID-19 vaccine. The V call is TRBV19, the J call TRBJ1-1; TRBD1 agrees at 7 bases. The CDR3 bases are TGTGCCAGTAGTACCGACAGGGAGTCAGGAGGCACTGAAGCTTTCTTT. It is translated as CASSTDRESGGTEAFF.